The next 32 T cell receptor beta chains were all read from a single sample in a study of T cells in tumors after PD-1 blockade. Assay: immunoSEQ multiplex PCR; the TCRdb copy retains only in-frame clones and omits some. The table records approximately 47,000 clones, 65% to 80% of them present only once. The sample here was PBMCs, taken before anti-PD-1 therapy. The receptors come from a human donor with advanced basal cell or squamous cell carcinoma (not recorded which).

V and J are TRBV15 and TRBJ1-5; the D is unclear. Trimming removed 4 bases from V and 0 bases from J, with 1 base in between. This CDR3 has 12 residues. Germline V lookup: CDR1 LNHNV, CDR2 YYDKDF (reference sequence). The CDR3 loop is CATSNSNQPQHF. CDR3 nucleotides: TGTGCCACCAGCAATAGCAATCAGCCCCAGCATTTT. Full variable domain (outside the CDR3, taken from reference TRBV15 and TRBJ1-5): DAMVIQNPRYQVTQFGKPVTLSCSQTLNHNVMYWYQQKSSQAPKLLFHYYDKDFNNEADTPDNFQSRRPNTSFCFLDIRSPGLGDTAMYLCATSNSNQPQHFGDGTRLSIL.

The chain employs TRBV7-9 and TRBJ2-1, with 14 positions matching TRBD2. The junction had 14 bases not matched to a gene; V was cut back by 6 bases and J by 4 bases. CDR3 length: 19 amino acids. The germline V gene encodes CDR1 SEHNR and CDR2 FQNEAQ (reference sequence). As DNA, the CDR3 is TGTGCCAGCAGTCCCACGGGGACTAGCGGGAGTACTGGATACAATGAGCAGTTCTTC. Residues: CASSPTGTSGSTGYNEQFF.

This rearrangement joins TRBV19 to TRBJ1-2, with TRBD1 matching 11 bases. The CDR3 spans 15 residues. Germline CDR1 LNHDA, CDR2 SQIVND (reference sequence). Trimming took 4 bases from V and 7 from J; bases not matched to a gene: 8. The CDR3 DNA follows: TGTGCCAGTAGTAGAGGGACAGGGGGATTTAGTGGCTACACCTTC. Translating gives CASSRGTGGFSGYTF.

The V and J genes are TRBV7-3 and TRBJ2-3, with 7 nucleotides matching TRBD2. Germline V gene sequence: CDR1 SGHTA, CDR2 FQGTGA. The CDR3 is 14 residues long. The V and J ends lost 5 bases and 2 bases, in that order; junction bases with no gene match: 4. CDR3 loop: CASSPGLVTDTQYF. The CDR3 coding sequence is TGTGCCAGCAGCCCTGGACTAGTCACAGATACGCAGTATTTT.

This clone was detected only once. CDR3 region: CASSADGQARSGNTIYF. The CDR3 DNA follows: TGTGCCAGCAGCGCTGACGGACAGGCCCGCTCTGGAAACACCATATATTTT. The chain links TRBV9 to TRBJ1-3; 7 bases agree with TRBD1. The CDR3 is made up of 17 amino acids. The germline gives CDR1 SGDLS, CDR2 YYNGEE. The junction had 9 bases not matched to a gene; V was cut back by 3 bases and J by 0 bases.

This clone is a singleton in its sample. J is TRBJ1-3 and V is TRBV11-3; 12 bases match TRBD1. Germline trimming cut 4 bases from V and 4 bases from J; bases unmatched to any gene: 17. Germline V lookup: CDR1 SGHNT, CDR2 YENEEA. This CDR3 is built from 20 residues. The DNA for the CDR3 is TGTGCCAGCAGCTCCCGGGGGACAGGGGGCCCAGCGAGGTCCGGAAACACCATATATTTT. Translated: CASSSRGTGGPARSGNTIYF.

This chain joins TRBV28 and TRBJ2-3; tentative D call: TRBD1 (6 bases). Germline V gene sequence: CDR1 MDHEN, CDR2 SYDVKM. V lost 8 bases, J lost 5 bases, and 17 bases lay in between. The CDR3 contains 14 residues. As DNA, the CDR3 is TGTGCCAGCCCCCTTAGGGGCAGGGGAGATACGCAGTATTTT. This sequence encodes CASPLRGRGDTQYF.

The chain couples TRBV9 to TRBJ1-6; TRBD1 matches at 9 bases. Trimming took 4 bases from V and 11 from J; bases not matched to a gene: 10. From germline, CDR1 is SGDLS and CDR2 YYNGEE. The CDR3 runs 15 residues. This chain's CDR3 is CASSTNTGGLTPLHF. The CDR3 bases are TGTGCCAGCAGCACAAATACAGGGGGCCTAACACCCCTCCACTTT.

The chain recombines TRBV11-3 with TRBJ2-3; 7 bases fit TRBD2. The V gene end was trimmed by 3 bases and the J gene end by 4 bases; junction bases not matched to a gene: 7. CDR3 length: 15 residues. Germline V gene data show CDR1 as SGHNT and CDR2 as YENEEA. Written as DNA, the CDR3 is TGTGCCAGCAGCTTCCCCGGGACTATAGCAGATACGCAGTATTTT. This sequence encodes CASSFPGTIADTQYF.

This clone was observed a single time. The V gene is TRBV7-9, the J gene TRBJ2-2; possibly TRBD1 for D (6 bases). Germline CDR1 is SEHNR and CDR2 is FQNEAQ (reference sequence). The CDR3 is made up of 16 amino acids. V was cut by 2 bases and J by 0 bases, with 10 bases left in between. The CDR3 bases are TGTGCCAGCAGCTTATCTTGGACAGCGAACACCGGGGAGCTGTTTTTT. Protein sequence: CASSLSWTANTGELFF. The whole variable domain, filled in from reference TRBV7-9 and TRBJ2-2, reads DTGVSQNPRHKITKRGQNVTFRCDPISEHNRLYWYRQTLGQGPEFLTYFQNEAQLEKSRLLSDRFSAERPKGSFSTLEIQRTEQGDSAMYLCASSLSWTANTGELFFGEGSRLTVL.

The rearrangement uses TRBV5-6 and TRBJ2-4; D is perhaps TRBD1 (6 bases). Germline CDR1 and CDR2: SGHDT and YYEEEE. V dropped 4 bases and J dropped 0 bases, with 8 bases sitting between them. The CDR3 contains 14 residues. The CDR3 here is CASSGRGAKNIQYF. CDR3 in DNA: TGTGCCAGCAGCGGCAGGGGAGCCAAAAACATTCAGTACTTC.

The chain couples TRBV7-9 to TRBJ1-2; perhaps TRBD1 as D (5 bases). Germline lookup yields CDR1 SEHNR and CDR2 FQNEAQ (reference sequence). Trimming stripped 6 bases from V and 4 bases from J, with 15 bases between. CDR3 length: 14 residues. The CDR3 loop reads CASSSSGTGYGYTF. The DNA for the CDR3 is TGTGCCAGCAGTAGCTCCGGGACCGGCTATGGCTACACCTTC.

This rearrangement joins TRBV6-4 to TRBJ1-5; D uncertain. This CDR3 comprises 13 residues. From germline, CDR1 is MRHNA and CDR2 SNTAGT. V dropped 2 bases and J dropped 6 bases, with 8 bases sitting between them. CDR3 bases: TGTGCCAGCAGTGACGGGCTGGGTCAGCCCCAGCATTTT. Residues: CASSDGLGQPQHF.

V gene TRBV6-2 or TRBV6-3 combines with J gene TRBJ2-7; D ambiguous. CDR1 and CDR2 from the germline V gene are MNHEY and SVGEGT. Trimming removed 2 bases from V and 4 bases from J, with 9 bases in between. The CDR3 runs 13 residues. The CDR3 sequence: CASSYQQSYEQYF. The CDR3 DNA reads TGTGCCAGCAGTTACCAGCAGTCGTACGAGCAGTACTTC.

This clone was counted only a few times. V is TRBV21-1 and J is TRBJ1-5. TRBV21-1 is annotated as a pseudogene. CDR3 length: 11 residues. The DNA of the CDR3 is TGTGCCAGGAGGAGGGAACAGCCCCAGCATTTT. Encoded protein: CARRREQPQHF.

The chain links TRBV24-1 to TRBJ2-7; possibly TRBD1 or TRBD2 for D (5 bases each). The CDR3 spans 15 residues. Germline CDR1 and CDR2: KGHDR and SFDVKD. With 4 bases removed from V and 5 bases from J, the gap between germline ends came to 17 bases. The CDR3 reads CATSDPHLGVDEQYF. CDR3 nucleotide sequence: TGTGCCACCAGTGACCCTCATCTGGGGGTGGACGAGCAGTACTTC.

This clone was observed a few times. This chain links TRBV27 with TRBJ1-5, with TRBD1 matching 7 bases. The trim removed 0 bases at V and 0 bases at J, leaving 2 bases unmatched. Germline values: CDR1 MNHEY, CDR2 SMNVEV (reference sequence). The CDR3 consists of 16 residues. The CDR3 here is CASSLSGDSSNQPQHF. CDR3 nucleotide sequence: TGTGCCAGCAGTTTATCCGGGGACAGTAGCAATCAGCCCCAGCATTTT.

V is TRBV11-3 and J is TRBJ2-3; possibly TRBD1 or TRBD2 for D (7 bases each). The CDR3 sequence is 15 residues long. V dropped 8 bases and J dropped 5 bases, with 20 bases sitting between them. Germline-derived CDR1 and CDR2 are SGHNT and YENEEA. The CDR3 sequence is CASHKGGGGQDTQYF. Here the CDR3 DNA reads TGTGCCAGCCATAAGGGAGGGGGCGGTCAAGATACGCAGTATTTT. The variable domain in full, completed from reference TRBV11-3 and TRBJ2-3, reads EAGVVQSPRYKIIEKKQPVAFWCNPISGHNTLYWYLQNLGQGPELLIRYENEEAVDDSQLPKDRFSAERLKGVDSTLKIQPAELGDSAVYLCASHKGGGGQDTQYFGPGTRLTVL.

This clone was found many times. This CDR3 is CASSLDPGGGNQPQHF. The DNA of the CDR3 is TGCGCCAGCAGCTTGGATCCGGGGGGTGGCAATCAGCCCCAGCATTTT. The gene calls are TRBV5-1 and TRBJ1-5, with D possibly TRBD1 on 5 matching bases. With 0 bases removed from V and 2 bases from J, the gap between germline ends came to 12 bases. Germline V CDR1 and CDR2: SGHRS, YFSETQ. This CDR3 has 16 amino acids.

This chain uses TRBV28 with TRBJ2-1; D remains unclear. The CDR3 runs 14 residues. Trimming removed 6 bases from V and 2 bases from J, with 11 bases in between. Germline CDR1 reads MDHEN; CDR2 reads SYDVKM. CDR3: CASRSPTTYNEQFF. CDR3 nucleotide sequence: TGTGCCAGCAGGTCCCCGACGACCTACAATGAGCAGTTCTTC.

This chain connects TRBV28 to TRBJ1-5; unclear D gene. Trimming took 6 bases from V and 0 from J, leaving 9 bases between them. Germline CDR1 reads MDHEN; CDR2 reads SYDVKM. The CDR3 runs 14 residues. Here the CDR3 DNA reads TGTGCCAGCAGGCCTCCGTCTAGCAATCAGCCCCAGCATTTT. Translating it yields CASRPPSSNQPQHF.

The chain recombines TRBV27 with TRBJ2-2; 7 nucleotides line up with TRBD2. This CDR3 has 16 amino acids. The germline gives CDR1 MNHEY, CDR2 SMNVEV (reference sequence). Trimming took 3 bases from V and 0 from J; bases not matched to a gene: 4. In nucleotides, the CDR3 is TGTGCCAGCAGTTTCGAGCGGGGTGCGAACACCGGGGAGCTGTTTTTT. Translation gives CASSFERGANTGELFF.

The rearrangement joins TRBV27 to TRBJ2-2; 9 nucleotides match TRBD1. CDR3 size: 15 residues. The J segment lost 6 bases and the V segment lost 3 bases, leaving 5 bases of the junction unmatched. Germline CDR1 MNHEY, CDR2 SMNVEV (reference sequence). CDR3 DNA sequence: TGTGCCAGCAGTTTTCCGCGGACAGGGGCCGGGGAGCTGTTTTTT. It yields the protein CASSFPRTGAGELFF.

This chain uses TRBV6-6 with TRBJ2-7; the D gene is possibly TRBD1 (5 bases). Germline loops: CDR1 MNHNY, CDR2 SVGAGI (reference sequence). The CDR3 loop spans 16 amino acids. V was pared by 5 bases and J by 1 base, with 18 bases between. Written as DNA, the CDR3 is TGTGCCAGCAGTATGACACCCGGGCAGGGATCCTACGAGCAGTACTTC. Protein product: CASSMTPGQGSYEQYF.

This chain links TRBV9 with TRBJ1-3; 7 bases map to TRBD1. Per germline, CDR1 SGDLS and CDR2 YYNGEE. The CDR3 runs 14 residues. V lost 4 bases and J lost 3; bases outside the gene matches: 4. The CDR3, as DNA: TGTGCCAGCAGCCCCGCAGGGGGTGGAAACACCATATATTTT. Translated: CASSPAGGGNTIYF.

This sequence joins TRBV19 and TRBJ2-2; 7 bases line up with TRBD2. This CDR3 is built from 12 residues. Trimming took 11 bases from V and 4 from J; bases not matched to a gene: 4. The germline V gene encodes CDR1 LNHDA and CDR2 SQIVND (reference sequence). CDR3 nucleotides: TGTGCCTGGGGGGGAGGCACCGGGGAGCTGTTTTTT. Encoded protein: CAWGGGTGELFF.

This rearrangement joins TRBV28 to TRBJ2-1; TRBD2 might be the D (5 bases). CDR1 and CDR2 from the germline V gene are MDHEN and SYDVKM. Trimming removed 6 bases at V and 5 bases at J, with 20 bases between. The CDR3 is made up of 16 amino acids. In nucleotides, the CDR3 is TGTGCCAGCAGCCGTAGCGAATCCCGCTTAAACAATGAGCAGTTCTTC. Amino acid sequence: CASSRSESRLNNEQFF.

The gene calls are TRBV24-1 and TRBJ2-3; D tentatively fits TRBD1 or TRBD2 (6 bases each). The V gene's germline CDR1 is KGHDR and CDR2 SFDVKD. V gave up 5 bases and J gave up 0 bases, with 14 bases separating them. The CDR3 is made up of 16 amino acids. In DNA, the CDR3 is TGTGCCACCAGTGGGCAACGGGGGCCTAGCACAGATACGCAGTATTTT. The encoded protein is CATSGQRGPSTDTQYF.

The genes are TRBV28 and TRBJ2-1, with 7 bases matching TRBD2. The ends lost 6 bases at V and 4 bases at J; junction bases unmatched: 18. Germline assignment: CDR1 MDHEN and CDR2 SYDVKM. This CDR3 spans 18 amino acids. DNA for the CDR3: TGTGCCAGCAGCTCCCTGGAGTCTAGCGGAAGGACTTACAATGAGCAGTTCTTC. Amino acids: CASSSLESSGRTYNEQFF.

CDR3 in amino acids: CAGSHRGQICNTEAFF. The DNA of the CDR3 is TGTGCCGGCAGCCACCGGGGCCAGATATGTAACACTGAAGCTTTCTTT. The rearrangement links TRBV30 to TRBJ1-1; D perhaps matches TRBD1 (5 bases). The V gene lost 8 bases and the J gene lost 2 bases, with 24 bases spanning the gap. The germline CDR1 and CDR2 sequences are GTSNPN and SVGIG (reference sequence). CDR3 length: 16 residues.

By share, this clone counts as large. The J gene is TRBJ2-1, the V gene TRBV27; 9 nucleotides agree with TRBD1. V lost 6 bases, J lost 6 bases, and 12 bases stayed unmatched. Per the germline V gene, CDR1 is MNHEY and CDR2 is SMNVEV (reference sequence). This CDR3 has 16 residues. CDR3 in amino acids: CASSPTRTGVGNEQFF. In DNA, the CDR3 is TGTGCCAGCAGCCCGACCCGGACAGGGGTGGGCAATGAGCAGTTCTTC.

The chain recombines TRBV3-1 (or the pseudogene TRBV3-2) with TRBJ1-2; 9 nucleotides match TRBD1. Germline V gene data show CDR1 as LGHDT and CDR2 as YNNKEL (reference sequence). J gave up 7 bases and V 0 bases, and 3 bases lay outside the gene matches. This CDR3 has 14 residues. CDR3 sequence: CASSQEDRGGGYTF. The CDR3 DNA reads as TGTGCCAGCAGCCAAGAAGACAGGGGGGGTGGCTACACCTTC.